The text below deals with one T cell receptor beta chain. Its antigen is unidentified. The table came from immunoSEQ multiplex PCR; TCRdb's copy has only in-frame clones and leaves some out. The sample has over 40,000 clones, roughly 78% seen once; the top ten hold roughly 3%. From germline, CDR1 is WSHSY and CDR2 SAAADI. The CDR3 length is 12 residues. Trimming removed 3 bases from V and 6 bases from J, with 9 bases in between. This specimen comes from a study of early stage breast cancer tumors. Study overall: ER+/PR+/HER2- status applied to about 70% of the 16 invasive breast tumors. Whole-study findings and limits: Compared with adjacent normal breast, tumors showed about 2.5-fold denser, more clonal T cells.

This sequence was found in a person aged 35-50 years with breast cancer. The sample consisted of blood. The rearrangement links TRBV10-2 to TRBJ2-7; maybe TRBD2 (6 bases). The CDR3 sequence: CASSDGGAEQYF. CDR3 nucleotides: TGCGCCAGCAGTGACGGAGGGGCCGAGCAGTACTTC.